This is a list of T cell receptor beta chains from one sample in a study of OX40 agonist ivuxolimab in advanced cancers. The protocol was immunoSEQ multiplex PCR, while the TCRdb copy is restricted to in-frame clones and leaves out a portion. Of approximately 100,000 clones in the sample, about 85% are singletons; the top ten hold 3.8%. The sample was CD4+ or CD8+ T cells sorted from blood, taken in a trial of the OX40 agonist ivuxolimab. The origin of the receptors is an adult with an advanced solid tumor such as melanoma, head and neck, liver or kidney cancer. Both conserved end residues are trimmed from each CDR3. The order of the fields is D gene, V gene, J gene, CDR3 protein. The D gene is left open where the match is weak.

TRBD1	TRBV28	TRBJ2-7	ASSARTGYEQY
.	TRBV5-6	TRBJ2-6	ASSLARSRRSGANVLT
.	TRBV5-3	TRBJ2-2	ARSLYRHHYTGELF
.	TRBV5-6	TRBJ2-3	ASSQQPHTTDTQY
.	TRBV30	TRBJ2-3	AWSRVRTDTQY
TRBD1	TRBV10-1	TRBJ2-7	ASSESSQGEGEQY
.	TRBV2	TRBJ1-2	ARGRDRREGYT
.	TRBV5-5	TRBJ2-7	ASRQALGRQY
.	TRBV7-2	TRBJ2-5	ASSLVRIWETQY
.	TRBV2	TRBJ1-5	ASSELTVSNQPQH
TRBD2	TRBV11-3	TRBJ2-3	ASSLGTSGRTDTQY
.	TRBV2	TRBJ2-1	ASSEDVEILENEQF
.	TRBV14	TRBJ2-1	ASSSSGPLEQF
TRBD2	TRBV7-8	TRBJ2-1	ASSPRLAGSSYNEQF
.	TRBV7-2	TRBJ2-3	ATREAGKDTQY
.	TRBV19	TRBJ2-3	ASSIGGTDTQY